This T cell receptor (beta chain) was obtained from a study of T-cell memory formation after mild COVID-19. Concerning this clonotype: The antigen is undetermined.

MiXCR, applied by TCRdb to the 5' RACE reads, yields one record per CDR3 protein. The sample holds just over 350,000 distinct CDR3 sequences, approximately 15% seen once. Study observations and caveats: Mostly located in CM and EM were contracting CD4+ clones, with contracting CD8+ clones located in EMRA.

The sequence was collected from a man aged 18 to 30 who had mild COVID-19 (a few samples of this study predate the infection). Cell type and time point are not known. The source material was PBMCs or a T cell subset sorted from them (not recorded which).

CDR3 in DNA: TGTGCCAGCAGTTTGTCGGGACAGAGAAACACTGAAGCTTTCTTT. It specifies CASSLSGQRNTEAFF. The gene calls are TRBV12-3 or TRBV12-4 and TRBJ1-1; 7 bases fit TRBD1. The CDR3 spans 15 residues. Trimming cost V 3 bases and J 2 bases; bases outside gene matches: 6.